The next 24 T cell receptor beta chains were all read from a single sample in a study of blood T cells in healthy people across ages. A second PCR, run for roughly 7 to 11 cycles, used a sample-barcoded 5' primer plus a J-beta primer mix. MiXCR was run by TCRdb on the 5' RACE reads, yielding one entry per CDR3 protein. The sample lists some 860,000 distinct CDR3 sequences; about 61% were seen once. The specimen was blood. These receptors were taken from a middle-aged man in good health.

The chain combines TRBV14 with TRBJ1-4, with D tentatively TRBD1 (6 bases). The CDR3 has 14 residues. Trimming pared 4 bases from V and 3 bases from J, leaving 9 bases between. Germline CDR1 and CDR2: SGHDN and FVKESK. CDR3 nucleotides: TGTGCCAGCAGCCCACAGGGACCTAATGAAAAACTGTTTTTT. Encoded protein: CASSPQGPNEKLFF.

This clonotype was picked up a small number of times. This sequence joins TRBV7-9 and TRBJ2-6; the D gene is possibly TRBD1 (6 bases). CDR1 and CDR2 (germline): SEHNR, FQNEAQ (reference sequence). Trimming left V 0 bases short and J 4 bases short, with 10 bases between. The CDR3 totals 16 residues. The CDR3 region is CASSLAQGNGANVLTF. DNA for the CDR3: TGTGCCAGCAGCTTAGCACAGGGTAACGGGGCCAACGTCCTGACTTTC.

This chain joins TRBV5-1 and TRBJ2-2; D ambiguous. The CDR3 loop spans 15 amino acids. Germline CDR1 SGHRS, CDR2 YFSETQ. With 0 bases removed from V and 3 bases from J, the gap between germline ends came to 9 bases. The CDR3 nucleotides read TGCGCCAGCAGCTTGGATAGGGTTCACACCGGGGAGCTGTTTTTT. It is translated as CASSLDRVHTGELFF.

This clonotype appeared a single time. The chain carries TRBV24-1 and TRBJ1-2, with 10 bases fitting TRBD1. Germline V gene lookup returns CDR1 KGHDR and CDR2 SFDVKD. The CDR3 runs 15 residues. J was trimmed by 3 bases and V by 3 bases; bases with no gene match: 3. The DNA of the CDR3 is TGTGCCACCAGTGATCAGACAGGGGGCGACTATGGCTACACCTTC. Encoded protein: CATSDQTGGDYGYTF.

This clonotype was observed a single time. The chain recombines TRBV9 with TRBJ2-5; D perhaps matches TRBD2 (6 bases). Germline CDR1 and CDR2: SGDLS and YYNGEE. This CDR3 is built from 15 residues. Between the trimmed V and J ends, which lost 6 bases and 5 bases, there was a span of 20 bases. The CDR3 bases are TGTGCCAGCACACCGGGAGCCGCAAAGGATGAGACCCAGTACTTC. Translation gives CASTPGAAKDETQYF.

V usage is TRBV4-2 and J usage is TRBJ2-4; the D is unclear. The J call may be faulty, since TRBJ2-7 better matches the DNA end. Germline V gene sequence: CDR1 LGHNA, CDR2 YNFKEQ. The CDR3 contains 16 residues. For the CDR3, the DNA is TGTGCCAGCAGCCAGGGTCAAGGACGGGCCCTAGACGAGCAGTACTTC. Translated, it gives CASSQGQGRALDEQYF.

This clonotype was counted only a few times. V gene TRBV2 combines with J gene TRBJ2-1; D not certain. Germline CDR1 reads SNHLY; CDR2 reads FYNNEI. V lost 5 bases and J 8 bases, leaving 10 bases between the germline ends. This CDR3 spans 12 amino acids. The CDR3 reads CASSSNFYEQFF. CDR3 nucleotides: TGTGCCAGCAGTTCAAACTTCTATGAGCAGTTCTTC.

CDR3 amino acids: CSVVDGQGGGRAFF. The CDR3 nucleotides are TGCAGCGTTGTCGACGGACAGGGAGGAGGGAGGGCTTTCTTT. This rearrangement joins TRBV29-1 to TRBJ1-1; 8 nucleotides line up with TRBD1. Germline V gene sequence: CDR1 SQVTM, CDR2 ANQGSEA. The CDR3 totals 14 residues. V lost 4 bases, J lost 11 bases, and 15 bases stayed unmatched.

A remark on this clonotype: A much bigger clone sits one base away, suggesting this may be a read error. The chain is built from TRBV12-3 or TRBV12-4 and TRBJ2-4; 13 nucleotides line up with TRBD2. The CDR3 loop spans 15 amino acids. The chain's CDR3 is CVSSKTTSGGGFQYF. DNA for the CDR3: TGTGTCAGCAGTAAAACTACTAGCGGGGGGGGCTTTCAGTACTTC.

The rearrangement joins TRBV7-2 to TRBJ2-5; 11 nucleotides line up with TRBD2. The CDR3 is made up of 16 amino acids. The germline V gene encodes CDR1 SGHTA and CDR2 FQGNSA. The V segment lost 5 bases and the J segment 3 bases; nucleotides outside the gene matches: 8. The CDR3 loop is CASSPWASGGKETQYF. CDR3 nucleotides: TGTGCCAGCAGCCCCTGGGCTAGCGGGGGGAAAGAGACCCAGTACTTC.

The CDR3 DNA is TGCAGTGCTAGAGAAAAGGGGCTCCATCAGCCCCAGCATTTT. Translating gives CSAREKGLHQPQHF. The chain uses TRBV20-1 and TRBJ1-5; a weak D match, TRBD1 (5 bases). This CDR3 spans 14 amino acids. V was pared by 0 bases and J by 5 bases, with 11 bases between. Per germline, CDR1 DFQATT and CDR2 SNEGSKA (reference sequence).

The J gene is TRBJ2-6, the V gene TRBV27, with D hard to call. CDR3 length equals 14 residues. Trimming removed 6 bases from V and 6 bases from J, with 12 bases in between. Germline CDR1 and CDR2: MNHEY and SMNVEV (reference sequence). The CDR3, as DNA: TGTGCCAGCAGCGGGTGGTTTGAGGCCAACGTCCTGACTTTC. Protein sequence: CASSGWFEANVLTF.

The chain combines TRBV20-1 with TRBJ2-3; D not certain. This CDR3 is built from 12 residues. Germline CDR1 reads DFQATT; CDR2 reads SNEGSKA (reference sequence). V was cut by 3 bases and J by 11 bases, with 15 bases left in between. The CDR3 region has the DNA TGCAGTGCTAGCCGGACCGGTTGGGTGCAGTATTTT. Its protein product is CSASRTGWVQYF.

About this clonotype: The junction departs from the called germline gene at one end, perhaps through a read error. This chain joins TRBV20-1 and TRBJ1-2; D may be TRBD1 (5 bases). The CDR3 covers 11 residues. Germline V gene sequence: CDR1 DFQATT, CDR2 SNEGSKA (reference sequence). CDR3 protein: CSLGTNYSYTF. The CDR3 nucleotides read TGCAGCCTAGGGACCAACTATAGCTACACCTTC.

The gene calls are TRBV7-2 and TRBJ2-4, with 7 bases matching TRBD2. The assigned J gene may be wrong: the sequence end matches TRBJ2-5 better. The germline CDR1 and CDR2 sequences are SGHTA and FQGNSA. CDR3 length: 16 amino acids. Here the CDR3 DNA reads TGTGCCAGCAGCTTAAGTGTCGGGAGGAGTCAAGAGACCCAGTACTTC. It encodes CASSLSVGRSQETQYF.

This clonotype appeared a few times. The chain employs TRBV2 and TRBJ2-6; D gene ambiguous. V gave up 8 bases and J gave up 4 bases, with 9 bases separating them. The germline V gene has CDR1 SNHLY and CDR2 FYNNEI. The CDR3 length is 13 residues. Here the CDR3 DNA reads TGTGCCAGCTTTGCCGCCGGGGCCAACGTCCTGACTTTC. Residues: CASFAAGANVLTF.

This clonotype occurred once. This clone may be a read error of a much larger clone one base away. This chain uses TRBV4-3 with TRBJ2-3; D possibly matches TRBD1 or TRBD2 (5 bases each). The CDR3 sequence is 14 residues long. CDR1 is LGHNA, CDR2 YSLEER, per germline. Between the trimmed V and J ends, which lost 6 bases and 6 bases, there was a span of 16 bases. The CDR3 sequence: CASSHARGSDTQYF. DNA of the CDR3: TGCGCCAGCAGTCACGCGAGGGGTAGTGATACGCAGTATTTT.

CDR3 sequence reads: CASRPGELETQYF. In nucleotides, the CDR3 is TGTGCCAGCAGGCCCGGGGAGTTAGAGACCCAGTACTTC. The V gene is TRBV12-3 or TRBV12-4, the J gene TRBJ2-5; D perhaps matches TRBD2 (5 bases). V lost 6 bases to trimming and J lost 4 bases, with 12 bases between them. This CDR3 comprises 13 residues.

The chain carries TRBV6-5 and TRBJ2-5, with D uncertain. V lost 6 bases to trimming and J lost 2 bases, with 13 bases between them. The CDR3 covers 14 residues. Per germline, CDR1 MNHEY and CDR2 SVGAGI. The CDR3 loop is CASRDRLIQETQYF. CDR3 DNA: TGTGCCAGCAGAGATCGACTGATTCAAGAGACCCAGTACTTC.

The chain joins TRBV12-3 or TRBV12-4 to TRBJ1-2; D unclear. With 3 bases removed from V and 9 bases from J, the gap between germline ends came to 8 bases. CDR3 length: 11 amino acids. Here the CDR3 reads CASSFKDRYTF. The CDR3 nucleotides are TGTGCCAGCAGTTTCAAGGACCGCTACACCTTC.

The chain employs TRBV7-3 and TRBJ1-2, with 9 bases aligning to TRBD1. CDR1 is SGHTA and CDR2 is FQGTGA in the germline V gene. Trimming took 5 bases from V and 8 from J; bases not matched to a gene: 9. CDR3 length: 14 amino acids. CDR3 sequence reads: CASSALQGALGYTF. The CDR3 DNA reads as TGTGCCAGCAGCGCCTTACAGGGGGCGCTGGGCTACACCTTC.

This clonotype was found a few times. The V call is TRBV7-2, the J call TRBJ2-5; 11 bases map to TRBD2. The V gene's germline CDR1 is SGHTA and CDR2 FQGNSA. This CDR3 region has 14 residues. V lost 5 bases, J lost 4 bases, and 3 bases stayed unmatched. CDR3 DNA: TGTGCCAGCAGCATAGGACTAGCGGGAGAGACCCAGTACTTC. Its translation: CASSIGLAGETQYF.

The V gene is TRBV3-1, the J gene TRBJ2-1, with no clear D. V was cut by 1 base and J by 6 bases, with 7 bases left in between. CDR1 and CDR2 (germline): LGHDT, YNNKEL (reference sequence). The CDR3 covers 13 residues. The chain's CDR3 is CASSQGAINEQFF. CDR3 in DNA: TGTGCCAGCAGCCAAGGGGCAATCAATGAGCAGTTCTTC.

The rearrangement links TRBV20-1 to TRBJ2-5; the D gene is possibly TRBD1 (6 bases). In germline, CDR1 is DFQATT, CDR2 SNEGSKA (reference sequence). This CDR3 has 12 residues. V was clipped by 1 base and J by 5 bases, with 8 bases between them. The chain's CDR3 is CSARAQGETQYF. Written as DNA, the CDR3 is TGCAGTGCTAGAGCTCAGGGGGAGACCCAGTACTTC.